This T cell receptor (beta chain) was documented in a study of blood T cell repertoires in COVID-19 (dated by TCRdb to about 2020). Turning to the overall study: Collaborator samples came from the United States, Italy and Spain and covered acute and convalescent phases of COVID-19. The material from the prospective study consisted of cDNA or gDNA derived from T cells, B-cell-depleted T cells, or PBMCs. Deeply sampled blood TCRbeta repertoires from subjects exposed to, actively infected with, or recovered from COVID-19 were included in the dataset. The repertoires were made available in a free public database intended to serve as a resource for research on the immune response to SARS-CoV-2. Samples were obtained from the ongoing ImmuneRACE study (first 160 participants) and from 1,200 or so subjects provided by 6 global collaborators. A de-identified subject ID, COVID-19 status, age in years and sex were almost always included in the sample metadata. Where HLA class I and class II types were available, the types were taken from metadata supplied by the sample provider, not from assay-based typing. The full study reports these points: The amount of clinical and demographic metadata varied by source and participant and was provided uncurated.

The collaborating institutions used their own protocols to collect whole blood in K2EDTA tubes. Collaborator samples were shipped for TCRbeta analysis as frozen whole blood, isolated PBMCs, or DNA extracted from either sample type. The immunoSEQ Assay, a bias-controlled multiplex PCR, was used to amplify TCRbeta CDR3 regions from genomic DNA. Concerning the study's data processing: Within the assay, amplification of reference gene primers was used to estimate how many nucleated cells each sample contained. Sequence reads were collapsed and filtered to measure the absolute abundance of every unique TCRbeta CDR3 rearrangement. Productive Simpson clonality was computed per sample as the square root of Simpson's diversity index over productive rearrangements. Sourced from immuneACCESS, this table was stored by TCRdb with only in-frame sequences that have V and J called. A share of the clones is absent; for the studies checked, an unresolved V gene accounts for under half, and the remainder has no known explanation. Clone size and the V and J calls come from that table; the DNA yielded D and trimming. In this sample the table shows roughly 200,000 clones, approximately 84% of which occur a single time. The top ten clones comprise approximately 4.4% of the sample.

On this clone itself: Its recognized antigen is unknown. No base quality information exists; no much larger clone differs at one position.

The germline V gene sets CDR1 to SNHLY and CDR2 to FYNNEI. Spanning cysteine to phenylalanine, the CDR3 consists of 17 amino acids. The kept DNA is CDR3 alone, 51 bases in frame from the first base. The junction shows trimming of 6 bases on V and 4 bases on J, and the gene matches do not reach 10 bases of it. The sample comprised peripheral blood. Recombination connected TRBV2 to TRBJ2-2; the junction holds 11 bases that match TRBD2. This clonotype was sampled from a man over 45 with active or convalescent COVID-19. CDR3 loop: CASRPPGLAVSTGELFF. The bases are TGTGCCAGCAGGCCACCGGGACTAGCGGTGAGCACCGGGGAGCTGTTTTTT.